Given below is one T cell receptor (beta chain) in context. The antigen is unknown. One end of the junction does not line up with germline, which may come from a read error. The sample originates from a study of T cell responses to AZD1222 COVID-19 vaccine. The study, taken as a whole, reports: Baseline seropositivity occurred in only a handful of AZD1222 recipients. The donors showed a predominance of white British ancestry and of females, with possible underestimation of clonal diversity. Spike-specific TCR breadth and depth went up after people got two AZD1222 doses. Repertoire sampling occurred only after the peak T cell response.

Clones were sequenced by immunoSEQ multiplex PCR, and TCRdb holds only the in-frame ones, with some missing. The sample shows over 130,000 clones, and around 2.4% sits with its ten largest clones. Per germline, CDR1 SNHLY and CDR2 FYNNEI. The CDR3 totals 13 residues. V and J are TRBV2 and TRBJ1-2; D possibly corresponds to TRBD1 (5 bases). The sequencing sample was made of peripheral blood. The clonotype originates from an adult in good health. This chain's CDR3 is CASREAAGSGYTF. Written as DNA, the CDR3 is TGTGCCAGCAGGGAAGCGGCAGGGTCTGGCTACACCTTC.